This passage covers 26 T cell receptor beta chains from one sample sequenced in a study of shared clonotypes between healthy human individuals. TCRdb keeps only in-frame clones here, not all; method: immunoSEQ multiplex PCR. This sample carries 2 million to 3 million clones, approximately 93% of them seen once, and the ten largest clones take around 0.4%. Material: naive CD4+ T cells from PBMCs. The subset here: CD45RA+ positively selected. These receptors came from a man aged 18 to 29 in good health. Some clones in this sample may be carry-over from other donors' samples.

The rearrangement links TRBV10-3 to TRBJ2-7; no clear D. The CDR3 loop spans 14 amino acids. V lost 6 bases and J lost 0, with 12 bases in between. Germline loops: CDR1 ENHRY, CDR2 SYGVKD. The CDR3 DNA reads TGTGCCATCAGCCCGGGTCGGGCCTCCTACGAGCAGTACTTC. This sequence encodes CAISPGRASYEQYF.

The V call is TRBV28, the J call TRBJ1-5, with 7 bases that match TRBD1. The length of the CDR3 is 15 residues. Germline V CDR1 and CDR2: MDHEN, SYDVKM. J was trimmed by 4 bases and V by 6 bases; bases with no gene match: 9. CDR3: CASSMDRFENQPQHF. In DNA, the CDR3 is TGTGCCAGCAGCATGGACAGGTTTGAGAATCAGCCCCAGCATTTT.

This chain links TRBV9 with TRBJ2-3; 7 bases agree with TRBD2. Germline V gives CDR1 SGDLS, CDR2 YYNGEE. The CDR3 spans 17 residues. J lost 1 base, V lost 0 bases, and 8 bases had no gene match. The CDR3 protein is CASSVGSSGKRTDTQYF. Written as DNA, the CDR3 is TGTGCCAGCAGCGTAGGATCCAGCGGGAAACGCACAGATACGCAGTATTTT.

V usage is TRBV9 and J usage is TRBJ2-3; D is possibly TRBD1 or TRBD2 (5 bases each). The CDR3 covers 17 residues. Germline-derived CDR1 and CDR2 are SGDLS and YYNGEE. Trimming removed 0 bases from V and 0 bases from J, with 14 bases in between. The CDR3 protein is CASSVGQGTRSTDTQYF. The CDR3 DNA follows: TGTGCCAGCAGCGTAGGACAAGGGACCCGAAGCACAGATACGCAGTATTTT.

The chain is built from TRBV11-3 and TRBJ2-2, with D unresolved. Trimming stripped 5 bases from V and 4 bases from J, with 14 bases between. This CDR3 has 15 amino acids. Germline CDR1 is SGHNT and CDR2 is YENEEA. Here the CDR3 DNA reads TGTGCCAGCAGCGATCGGCAGAAGGGCACCGGGGAGCTGTTTTTT. Its translation: CASSDRQKGTGELFF.

CDR3 nucleotides: TGTGCCAGCAGCCCGGGGGGGTTAGGATTCGATACGCAGTATTTT. It encodes CASSPGGLGFDTQYF. The rearrangement links TRBV6-5 to TRBJ2-3, with 8 bases lining up with TRBD2. There are 15 residues in the CDR3. Germline V gives CDR1 MNHEY, CDR2 SVGAGI. Unmatched junction bases numbered 11, after V lost 6 bases and J lost 6 bases.

This chain connects TRBV18 to TRBJ2-1, with 8 positions matching TRBD2. CDR1 and CDR2 from the germline V gene are KGHSH and LQKENI. After removal of 5 bases from V and 8 bases from J, the junction contained 2 bases not matched to a gene. The CDR3 totals 12 residues. CDR3 residues: CASSSGGYEQFF. The DNA for the CDR3 is TGTGCCAGCTCATCGGGGGGGTATGAGCAGTTCTTC.

The chain combines TRBV6-5 with TRBJ1-2; TRBD1 is a possible D gene (5 bases). The germline V and J ends were trimmed by 4 bases and 3 bases, with 15 bases remaining between them. Germline loops: CDR1 MNHEY, CDR2 SVGAGI. CDR3 length: 15 amino acids. The CDR3 region is CASSSTGGGYYGYTF. The CDR3 DNA reads as TGTGCCAGCAGTTCGACGGGGGGTGGGTACTATGGCTACACCTTC.

The chain uses TRBV6-5 and TRBJ1-5, with 8 bases identical to TRBD1. The germline gives CDR1 MNHEY, CDR2 SVGAGI. The V and J ends lost 1 base and 6 bases, in that order; junction bases with no gene match: 2. This CDR3 spans 14 amino acids. As DNA, the CDR3 is TGTGCCAGCAGTTACTGGCAGGGGGCTCAGCCCCAGCATTTT. Its translation: CASSYWQGAQPQHF.

The chain recombines TRBV2 with TRBJ2-1; D is possibly TRBD2 (5 bases). Trimming took off 3 bases at V and 9 bases at J, with 18 bases between the two ends. The CDR3 has 15 amino acids. Germline V lookup: CDR1 SNHLY, CDR2 FYNNEI. CDR3 amino acids: CASSDLGLGLAEQFF. CDR3 bases: TGTGCCAGCAGTGACCTGGGTCTCGGGCTAGCTGAGCAGTTCTTC.

The rearrangement links TRBV7-3 to TRBJ1-1; no firm D call. V was clipped by 6 bases and J by 1 base, with 12 bases between them. The CDR3 runs to 14 residues. CDR1 SGHTA and CDR2 FQGTGA come from the germline V gene. The CDR3 region has the DNA TGTGCCAGCAGGTTGGTGGGTTGGAACACTGAAGCTTTCTTT. This encodes CASRLVGWNTEAFF. Using reference TRBV7-3 and TRBJ1-1 for the parts outside the CDR3, the full variable domain is GAGVSQTPSNKVTEKGKYVELRCDPISGHTALYWYRQSLGQGPEFLIYFQGTGAADDSGLPNDRFFAVRPEGSVSTLKIQRTERGDSAVYLCASRLVGWNTEAFFGQGTRLTVV.

This chain connects TRBV19 to TRBJ1-3; D may be TRBD1 (5 bases). The ends were cut back, 8 bases at V and 0 bases at J, with 11 bases in the middle. Germline CDR1 is LNHDA and CDR2 is SQIVND (reference sequence). The CDR3 totals 14 residues. The CDR3 coding sequence is TGTGCCAGTGGGGACCGAGCCTCTGGAAACACCATATATTTT. Its translation: CASGDRASGNTIYF.

The chain uses TRBV18 and TRBJ2-2; 10 positions match TRBD1. The CDR3 is made up of 16 amino acids. J gave up 4 bases and V 0 bases, and 2 bases lay outside the gene matches. CDR1 is KGHSH, CDR2 LQKENI, per germline. Here the CDR3 DNA reads TGTGCCAGCTCACCACCCGGGACAGGGGCCACCGGGGAGCTGTTTTTT. Its translation is CASSPPGTGATGELFF. The entire variable domain, with the rest obtained from reference TRBV18 and TRBJ2-2, is as follows: NAGVMQNPRHLVRRRGQEARLRCSPMKGHSHVYWYRQLPEEGLKFMVYLQKENIIDESGMPKERFSAEFPKEGPSILRIQQVVRGDSAAYFCASSPPGTGATGELFFGEGSRLTVL.

This chain links TRBV18 with TRBJ2-5; weak D call: TRBD1 (6 bases). This CDR3 has 14 residues. V lost 8 bases, J lost 4 bases, and 17 bases lay in between. From germline, CDR1 is KGHSH and CDR2 LQKENI. The CDR3: CASTVNRAGETQYF. The DNA of the CDR3 is TGTGCCAGCACAGTCAACAGGGCGGGAGAGACCCAGTACTTC.

DNA for the CDR3: TGTGCCAGCAGACCTACAGGGGCGGCTAATGAAAAACTGTTTTTT. Protein: CASRPTGAANEKLFF. V is TRBV28 and J is TRBJ1-4, with 7 nucleotides matching TRBD1. This CDR3 is built from 15 residues. With V trimmed by 6 bases and J by 3 bases, 7 bases remained unmatched. Germline lookup yields CDR1 MDHEN and CDR2 SYDVKM.

V and J are TRBV5-6 and TRBJ1-3; the D is unclear. The CDR3 contains 15 residues. Germline lookup yields CDR1 SGHDT and CDR2 YYEEEE. The germline V and J ends were trimmed by 3 bases and 0 bases, with 10 bases remaining between them. The CDR3 loop is CASSSNFFSGNTIYF. The CDR3 nucleotides are TGTGCCAGCAGCTCGAACTTCTTCTCTGGAAACACCATATATTTT.

CDR3 DNA sequence: TGTGCCAGCAACGATGTTCCCGGATCCTACGAGCAGTACTTC. Translating gives CASNDVPGSYEQYF. The chain joins TRBV7-9 to TRBJ2-7; D is uncertain. The V end was cut by 7 bases, the J end by 1 base, with 14 bases between. From germline, CDR1 is SEHNR and CDR2 FQNEAQ (reference sequence). The length of the CDR3 is 14 residues.

J is TRBJ1-2 and V is TRBV7-8; D is uncertain. Germline lookup yields CDR1 SGHVS and CDR2 FQNEAQ. The V and J ends lost 2 bases and 0 bases respectively, with 7 bases between them. There are 14 residues in the CDR3. In DNA, the CDR3 is TGTGCCAGCAGCTTACAGGAAGCTAACTATGGCTACACCTTC. It codes for CASSLQEANYGYTF.

The chain recombines TRBV6-6 with TRBJ2-3, with 9 bases that match TRBD2. CDR3 size: 13 residues. V lost 5 bases and J lost 4; bases outside the gene matches: 1. Germline V lookup: CDR1 MNHNY, CDR2 SVGAGI (reference sequence). CDR3 nucleotides: TGTGCCAGCAGTCGGACTAGCGCAGATACGCAGTATTTT. Translated, it gives CASSRTSADTQYF.

The rearrangement joins TRBV19 to TRBJ2-1; D might be TRBD2 (6 bases). CDR3 length equals 14 residues. The V and J ends lost 4 bases and 9 bases respectively, with 16 bases between them. Germline CDR1 is LNHDA and CDR2 is SQIVND (reference sequence). CDR3 loop: CASSTGGGRTEQFF. In DNA form, the CDR3 reads TGTGCCAGTAGTACCGGGGGTGGACGCACTGAGCAGTTCTTC.

V and J are TRBV6-1 and TRBJ2-7; no firm D call. Trimming cost V 1 base and J 1 base, with 2 bases left between them. Germline-derived CDR1 and CDR2 are MNHNS and SASEGT. This CDR3 has 12 amino acids. The CDR3 loop is CASSEVSYEQYF. CDR3 bases: TGTGCCAGCAGTGAAGTTTCCTACGAGCAGTACTTC.

A word on this clone: Other DNA sequences in this specimen translate into the identical CDR3. J is TRBJ1-1 and V is TRBV7-2; TRBD1 matches at 7 bases. Germline V gives CDR1 SGHTA, CDR2 FQGNSA. The ends lost 2 bases at V and 4 bases at J; junction bases unmatched: 1. The CDR3 runs 13 residues. CDR3 protein: CASSLSGGTEAFF. CDR3 coding DNA: TGTGCCAGCAGCTTATCAGGGGGCACTGAAGCTTTCTTT.

V usage is TRBV6-5 and J usage is TRBJ2-3; D not resolved. This CDR3 has 14 amino acids. The germline V gene has CDR1 MNHEY and CDR2 SVGAGI. The V end lost 10 bases, the J end lost 0 bases, and 14 bases lay between the germline ends. CDR3 sequence: CATHPAGSTDTQYF. In DNA, the CDR3 is TGTGCCACCCACCCGGCCGGGAGCACAGATACGCAGTATTTT.

The chain combines TRBV6-1 with TRBJ2-5, with 7 bases identical to TRBD2. The tail of the sequence fits TRBJ2-7 better, so the J call may be wrong. Germline CDR1 reads MNHNS; CDR2 reads SASEGT. The CDR3 has 14 residues. The CDR3 is CASSERREIYEQYF. The CDR3 DNA reads as TGTGCCAGCAGTGAGCGGCGGGAGATCTACGAGCAGTACTTC.

The chain combines TRBV28 with TRBJ2-3, with a possible D match to TRBD2 (6 bases). The germline V and J ends were trimmed by 3 bases and 4 bases, with 14 bases remaining between them. Germline assignment: CDR1 MDHEN and CDR2 SYDVKM. The CDR3 has 15 amino acids. The CDR3 DNA sequence: TGTGCCAGCAGTTTTGCGGGGAGATTGCCAGATACGCAGTATTTT. Residues: CASSFAGRLPDTQYF. Looking up the rest from reference TRBV28 and TRBJ2-3 gives the full variable domain: DVKVTQSSRYLVKRTGEKVFLECVQDMDHENMFWYRQDPGLGLRLIYFSYDVKMKEKGDIPEGYSVSREKKERFSLILESASTNQTSMYLCASSFAGRLPDTQYFGPGTRLTVL.

This clone was seen only once. This chain connects TRBV6-5 to TRBJ1-4; D ambiguous. V was cut by 2 bases and J by 8 bases, with 12 bases left in between. The CDR3 spans 14 residues. Germline lookup yields CDR1 MNHEY and CDR2 SVGAGI. In DNA, the CDR3 is TGTGCCAGCAGTTACGGTAGTGGCGGGGAAAAACTGTTTTTT. Residues: CASSYGSGGEKLFF.